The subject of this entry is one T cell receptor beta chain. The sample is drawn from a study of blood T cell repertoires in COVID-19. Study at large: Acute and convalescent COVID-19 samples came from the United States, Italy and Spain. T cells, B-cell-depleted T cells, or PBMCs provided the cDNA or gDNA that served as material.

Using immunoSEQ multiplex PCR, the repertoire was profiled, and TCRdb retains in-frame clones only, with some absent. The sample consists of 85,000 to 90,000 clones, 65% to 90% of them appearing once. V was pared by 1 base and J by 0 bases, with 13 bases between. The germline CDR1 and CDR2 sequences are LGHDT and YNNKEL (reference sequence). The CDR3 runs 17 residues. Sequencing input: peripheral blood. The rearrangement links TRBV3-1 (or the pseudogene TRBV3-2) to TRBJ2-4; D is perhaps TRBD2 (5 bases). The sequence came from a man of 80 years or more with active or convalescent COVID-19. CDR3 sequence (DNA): TGTGCCAGCAGCCAAGCTGGACTCACCCTAGCCAAAAACATTCAGTACTTC. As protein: CASSQAGLTLAKNIQYF.